Listed here is a single T cell receptor beta chain. The data are from a study of blood T cell repertoires in COVID-19. About the research overall: Samples taken during acute and convalescent COVID-19 were collected in the United States, Italy and Spain.

CDR1 and CDR2 (germline): SGHTA, FQGNSA. There are 16 residues in the CDR3. The V and J ends lost 5 bases and 7 bases, in that order; junction bases with no gene match: 12. Original methodology: Quantification of nucleated cells was approximated via reference gene primer amplification. Sequenced by immunoSEQ multiplex PCR; TCRdb stores in-frame clones only, minus some. V, J and clone size are those of that table, while D and trimming were read from the DNA. Seen here are more than 140,000 clones, roughly 88% observed once, and the top ten hold approximately 1.5%. The sequence was collected from a woman aged 55-69 years with acute or convalescent COVID-19. Specimen: peripheral blood. The V call is TRBV7-2, the J call TRBJ2-7; 12 nucleotides agree with TRBD1. The CDR3 bases are TGTGCCAGCAGCGCGCCGGGACAGGGGGCGTGGGGGGAGCAGTACTTC. Its translation: CASSAPGQGAWGEQYF.